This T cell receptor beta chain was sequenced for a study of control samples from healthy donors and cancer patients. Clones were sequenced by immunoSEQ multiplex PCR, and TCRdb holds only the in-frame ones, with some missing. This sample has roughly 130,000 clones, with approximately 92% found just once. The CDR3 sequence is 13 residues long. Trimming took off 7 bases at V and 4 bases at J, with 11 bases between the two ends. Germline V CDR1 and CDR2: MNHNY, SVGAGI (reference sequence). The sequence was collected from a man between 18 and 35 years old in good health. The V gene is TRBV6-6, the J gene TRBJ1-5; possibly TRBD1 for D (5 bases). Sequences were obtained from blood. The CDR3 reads CASMTGPNQPQHF. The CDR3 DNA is TGTGCCAGCATGACGGGACCAAATCAGCCCCAGCATTTT.